This T cell receptor (beta chain) was documented in a study of OX40 agonist ivuxolimab in advanced cancers. Study overall: The patients received agonistic anti-OX40 (CD134) antibody ivuxolimab. Ivuxolimab doses were 0.01, 0.1, 0.3, 1.5, 3 or 10 mg/kg every 2 weeks.

Profiled with immunoSEQ multiplex PCR; TCRdb holds only in-frame clones, not every one. The sample lists 75,000 to 95,000 clones, around nine tenths occurring once. Trimming removed 1 base from V and 0 bases from J, with 7 bases in between. Germline CDR1 and CDR2: SGHTA and FQGTGA. The CDR3 extends over 15 amino acids. The input for sequencing was CD4+ or CD8+ T cells sorted from blood, taken in a trial of the OX40 agonist ivuxolimab. The J gene is TRBJ2-4, the V gene TRBV7-3, with D perhaps TRBD1 (5 bases). This receptor was taken from an adult with an advanced solid tumor such as melanoma, head and neck, liver or kidney cancer. The CDR3 sequence is CASSLRGLAKNIQYF. CDR3 nucleotide sequence: TGTGCCAGCAGCTTAAGGGGCTTAGCCAAAAACATTCAGTACTTC.